The 21 T cell receptor beta chains below come from one sample, sequenced in a study of CD8+ T cells in alopecia areata. Extracted from the samples, RNA was reverse transcribed into cDNA to serve as the sequencing template. TCRdb's table, derived via immunoSEQ multiplex PCR, lists solely in-frame clones and lacks some. The sample includes over 100,000 clones, 45% to 50% of them seen just once. The source material was CD8+ T cells sorted from blood, sampled at week 0. These receptors originate from a human donor with alopecia areata.

The chain links TRBV29-1 to TRBJ2-5; 7 bases map to TRBD2. CDR3 length: 12 residues. Germline V CDR1 and CDR2: SQVTM, ANQGSEA. V was clipped by 6 bases and J by 5 bases; unmatched bases: 6. CDR3 protein: CSVALGGETQYF. The CDR3 DNA reads as TGCAGCGTGGCATTGGGGGGGGAGACCCAGTACTTC.

This chain joins TRBV5-6 and TRBJ2-7; D unclear. CDR3 length equals 13 residues. CDR1 SGHDT and CDR2 YYEEEE come from the germline V gene. Trimming pared 2 bases from V and 1 base from J, leaving 7 bases between. CDR3 coding DNA: TGTGCCAGCAGCTTATGGGATTCCTACGAGCAGTACTTC. Amino acid sequence: CASSLWDSYEQYF.

This clone was seen a handful of times. This sequence joins TRBV7-9 and TRBJ1-4; D ambiguous. This CDR3 has 13 amino acids. Between the trimmed V and J ends, which lost 0 bases and 10 bases, there was a span of 9 bases. The germline V gene has CDR1 SEHNR and CDR2 FQNEAQ (reference sequence). The CDR3 nucleotides read TGTGCCAGCAGCTTAGCGCTAGTTGGAAAACTGTTTTTT. Translating it yields CASSLALVGKLFF. The full variable domain, with the rest looked up from reference TRBV7-9 and TRBJ1-4, is DTGVSQNPRHKITKRGQNVTFRCDPISEHNRLYWYRQTLGQGPEFLTYFQNEAQLEKSRLLSDRFSAERPKGSFSTLEIQRTEQGDSAMYLCASSLALVGKLFFGSGTQLSVL.

DNA for the CDR3: TGCGCCAGCAGCCAAGACGGAGCGGGGGGGTTGGTCAATGAGCAGTTCTTC. Protein sequence: CASSQDGAGGLVNEQFF. The V and J genes are TRBV4-3 and TRBJ2-1, with 10 bases that match TRBD2. The germline CDR1 and CDR2 sequences are LGHNA and YSLEER. With V trimmed by 0 bases and J by 6 bases, 8 bases remained unmatched. CDR3 length: 17 residues.

J is TRBJ2-1 and V is TRBV19, with a tentative D call TRBD2 (7 bases). The V and J ends lost 7 bases and 4 bases respectively, with 17 bases between them. The length of the CDR3 is 15 residues. Germline lookup yields CDR1 LNHDA and CDR2 SQIVND (reference sequence). The CDR3 reads CASKGRAGAYNEQFF. Here the CDR3 DNA reads TGTGCCAGTAAAGGGAGGGCAGGGGCGTACAATGAGCAGTTCTTC.

The rearrangement joins TRBV7-8 to TRBJ2-1; either TRBD1 or TRBD2 may fit D (6 bases each). V was clipped by 8 bases and J by 7 bases, with 15 bases between them. The germline CDR1 and CDR2 sequences are SGHVS and FQNEAQ. This CDR3 spans 13 amino acids. The CDR3 protein is CASAPGGPNEQFF. In nucleotides, the CDR3 is TGTGCCAGCGCCCCCGGGGGCCCGAATGAGCAGTTCTTC.

V gene TRBV13 combines with J gene TRBJ1-6; 7 bases are shared with TRBD1. CDR3 size: 16 residues. Germline values: CDR1 PRHDT, CDR2 FYEKMQ (reference sequence). V lost 7 bases to trimming and J lost 9 bases; unmatched junction nucleotides: 15. The CDR3 region is CASTNGVTGPFSPLHF. Here the CDR3 DNA reads TGTGCCAGCACCAACGGGGTGACAGGGCCCTTTTCACCCCTCCACTTT.

V gene TRBV5-6 combines with J gene TRBJ2-2; no definite D call. The CDR3 loop spans 14 amino acids. V gave up 2 bases and J gave up 4 bases, with 9 bases separating them. The V gene's germline CDR1 is SGHDT and CDR2 YYEEEE. The CDR3 here is CASSLVHSTGELFF. The DNA of the CDR3 is TGTGCCAGCAGCTTAGTACACTCCACCGGGGAGCTGTTTTTT.

Notes on this clone: Other DNA sequences in the same sample also yield this CDR3. This chain uses TRBV6-4 with TRBJ2-3, with 8 bases matching TRBD2. CDR1 is MRHNA and CDR2 is SNTAGT in the germline V gene. This CDR3 contains 15 residues. With V trimmed by 0 bases and J by 6 bases, 5 bases remained unmatched. DNA of the CDR3: TGTGCCAGCAGTGACTCAAGCGGGGGAGCCGATACGCAGTATTTT. It encodes CASSDSSGGADTQYF.

This rearrangement joins TRBV5-6 to TRBJ1-6, with 9 positions matching TRBD1. The CDR3 sequence is 16 residues long. J gave up 10 bases and V 4 bases, and 12 bases lay outside the gene matches. Germline V gene data show CDR1 as SGHDT and CDR2 as YYEEEE. The CDR3 sequence: CASSRRGTGLRSPLHF. DNA for the CDR3: TGTGCCAGCAGCCGAAGGGGGACAGGGCTACGATCACCCCTCCACTTT. The full variable domain, in which reference TRBV5-6 and TRBJ1-6 provide the parts outside the CDR3, is DAGVTQSPTHLIKTRGQQVTLRCSPKSGHDTVSWYQQALGQGPQFIFQYYEEEERQRGNFPDRFSGHQFPNYSSELNVNALLLGDSALYLCASSRRGTGLRSPLHFGNGTRLTVT.

This clone was seen once. The chain recombines TRBV11-2 with TRBJ1-1; D is uncertain. This CDR3 is built from 12 residues. The V end lost 1 base, the J end lost 4 bases, and 4 bases lay between the germline ends. Germline-derived CDR1 and CDR2 are SGHAT and FQNNGV. This CDR3 is CASSLGATEAFF. The CDR3 region has the DNA TGTGCCAGCAGCTTAGGGGCCACTGAAGCTTTCTTT. The entire variable domain, with the rest obtained from reference TRBV11-2 and TRBJ1-1, is as follows: EAGVAQSPRYKIIEKRQSVAFWCNPISGHATLYWYQQILGQGPKLLIQFQNNGVVDDSQLPKDRFSAERLKGVDSTLKIQPAKLEDSAVYLCASSLGATEAFFGQGTRLTVV.

The rearrangement joins TRBV5-4 to TRBJ2-5, with 7 nucleotides matching TRBD1. CDR3 size: 13 residues. Trimming took 4 bases from V and 4 from J; bases not matched to a gene: 4. Germline V gives CDR1 SGHNT, CDR2 YYREEE (reference sequence). This chain's CDR3 is CASSEGGLETQYF. The DNA of the CDR3 is TGTGCCAGCAGCGAAGGGGGCCTAGAGACCCAGTACTTC.

The gene calls are TRBV6-5 and TRBJ2-7; D ambiguous. V was trimmed by 5 bases and J by 3 bases, leaving 11 bases between them. The length of the CDR3 is 13 residues. Germline V gene sequence: CDR1 MNHEY, CDR2 SVGAGI. This CDR3 is CASSPRSDYEQYF. The CDR3 bases are TGTGCCAGCAGTCCCCGGTCAGACTACGAGCAGTACTTC.

This clone has just a few counts. The rearrangement links TRBV4-1 to TRBJ2-2; TRBD1 might be the D (5 bases). Trimming left V 3 bases short and J 6 bases short, with 14 bases between. This CDR3 spans 15 amino acids. Germline-derived CDR1 and CDR2 are MGHRA and YSYEKL. CDR3 protein: CASSQVGLVPGELFF. The CDR3 DNA is TGCGCCAGCAGCCAGGTGGGGCTTGTCCCCGGGGAGCTGTTTTTT.

A note on this clone: This sample includes further DNA sequences coding for the same CDR3. The chain has TRBV2 and TRBJ2-5, with no clear D. The CDR3 length is 12 residues. Germline V CDR1 and CDR2: SNHLY, FYNNEI. The ends were cut back, 6 bases at V and 0 bases at J, with 5 bases in the middle. CDR3 DNA: TGTGCCAGCAGACCCGACCAAGAGACCCAGTACTTC. Its protein is CASRPDQETQYF. Using reference TRBV2 and TRBJ2-5 for the parts outside the CDR3, the full variable domain is EPEVTQTPSHQVTQMGQEVILRCVPISNHLYFYWYRQILGQKVEFLVSFYNNEISEKSEIFDDQFSVERPDGSNFTLKIRSTKLEDSAMYFCASRPDQETQYFGPGTRLLVL.

The chain is built from TRBV5-1 and TRBJ2-5; D assignment may be TRBD1 or TRBD2 (5 bases each). Trimming removed 4 bases from V and 3 bases from J, with 16 bases in between. This CDR3 region has 15 residues. Per the germline V gene, CDR1 is SGHRS and CDR2 is YFSETQ. CDR3 bases: TGCGCCAGCAGCATGCCGGGGACCGACGAAGAGACCCAGTACTTC. The encoded protein is CASSMPGTDEETQYF. Filled out from reference TRBV5-1 and TRBJ2-5, the complete variable domain reads KAGVTQTPRYLIKTRGQQVTLSCSPISGHRSVSWYQQTPGQGLQFLFEYFSETQRNKGNFPGRFSGRQFSNSRSEMNVSTLELGDSALYLCASSMPGTDEETQYFGPGTRLLVL.

This clone was seen a few times. This chain joins TRBV7-2 and TRBJ2-7; D not certain. V was pared by 5 bases and J by 1 base, with 12 bases between. Germline loops: CDR1 SGHTA, CDR2 FQGNSA. The CDR3 extends over 14 amino acids. In DNA form, the CDR3 reads TGTGCCAGCAGCCCGTATAAGGGATCCTACGAGCAGTACTTC. Amino acids: CASSPYKGSYEQYF.

The chain joins TRBV4-2 to TRBJ2-1, with a weak D call TRBD2 (7 bases). Per the germline V gene, CDR1 is LGHNA and CDR2 is YNFKEQ. CDR3 length: 16 residues. Trimming stripped 4 bases from V and 5 bases from J, with 18 bases between. The CDR3 is CASSPDKRGGNNEQFF. The CDR3 nucleotides read TGTGCCAGCAGCCCAGATAAGAGGGGGGGAAACAATGAGCAGTTCTTC.

This clone was seen only a few times. V gene TRBV29-1 combines with J gene TRBJ2-7; TRBD1 aligns across 9 bases. Per germline, CDR1 SQVTM and CDR2 ANQGSEA. The CDR3 runs 15 residues. V shed 0 bases and J 6 bases; nucleotides not matched to a gene: 9. CDR3 bases: TGCAGCGTTGAAGACCCGGGACAGGGACCCGTCGAGCAGTACTTC. This encodes CSVEDPGQGPVEQYF.

This chain uses TRBV10-3 with TRBJ2-1; tentatively, D is TRBD1 or TRBD2 (5 bases each). Germline V gene data show CDR1 as ENHRY and CDR2 as SYGVKD. Trimming stripped 3 bases from V and 8 bases from J, with 8 bases between. The CDR3 runs 12 residues. The CDR3 region is CAISDGGDEQFF. The CDR3 nucleotides are TGTGCCATCAGTGATGGGGGAGATGAGCAGTTCTTC.

J is TRBJ1-1 and V is TRBV27, with 9 bases fitting TRBD1. Losses at the gene ends were 10 bases for V and 0 bases for J; bases not matched to a gene: 3. CDR1 MNHEY and CDR2 SMNVEV come from the germline V gene (reference sequence). The CDR3 totals 13 residues. CDR3 residues: CATQGAMNTEAFF. The CDR3 nucleotides are TGTGCCACACAGGGGGCCATGAACACTGAAGCTTTCTTT.